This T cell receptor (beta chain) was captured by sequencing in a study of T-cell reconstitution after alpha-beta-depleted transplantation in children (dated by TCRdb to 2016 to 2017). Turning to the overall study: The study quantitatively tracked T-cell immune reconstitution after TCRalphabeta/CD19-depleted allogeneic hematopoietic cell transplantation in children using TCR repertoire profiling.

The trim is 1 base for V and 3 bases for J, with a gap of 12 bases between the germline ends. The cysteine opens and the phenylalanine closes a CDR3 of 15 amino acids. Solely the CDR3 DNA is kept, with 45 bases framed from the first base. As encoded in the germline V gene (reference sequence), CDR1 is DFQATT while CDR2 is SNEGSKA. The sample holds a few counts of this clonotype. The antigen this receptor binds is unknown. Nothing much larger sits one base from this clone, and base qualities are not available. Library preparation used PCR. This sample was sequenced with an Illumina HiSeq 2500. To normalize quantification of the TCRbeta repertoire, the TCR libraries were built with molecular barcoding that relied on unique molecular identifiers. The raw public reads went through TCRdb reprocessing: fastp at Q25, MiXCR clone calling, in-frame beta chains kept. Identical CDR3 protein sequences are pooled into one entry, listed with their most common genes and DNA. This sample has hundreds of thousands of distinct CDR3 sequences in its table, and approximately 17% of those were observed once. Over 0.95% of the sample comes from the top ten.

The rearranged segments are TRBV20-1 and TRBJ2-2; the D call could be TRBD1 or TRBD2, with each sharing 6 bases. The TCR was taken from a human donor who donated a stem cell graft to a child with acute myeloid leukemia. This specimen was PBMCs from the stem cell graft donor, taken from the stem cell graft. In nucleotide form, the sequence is TGCAGTGCTAGAGTACCGGGGGCGTACACCGGGGAGCTGTTTTTT. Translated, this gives CSARVPGAYTGELFF.